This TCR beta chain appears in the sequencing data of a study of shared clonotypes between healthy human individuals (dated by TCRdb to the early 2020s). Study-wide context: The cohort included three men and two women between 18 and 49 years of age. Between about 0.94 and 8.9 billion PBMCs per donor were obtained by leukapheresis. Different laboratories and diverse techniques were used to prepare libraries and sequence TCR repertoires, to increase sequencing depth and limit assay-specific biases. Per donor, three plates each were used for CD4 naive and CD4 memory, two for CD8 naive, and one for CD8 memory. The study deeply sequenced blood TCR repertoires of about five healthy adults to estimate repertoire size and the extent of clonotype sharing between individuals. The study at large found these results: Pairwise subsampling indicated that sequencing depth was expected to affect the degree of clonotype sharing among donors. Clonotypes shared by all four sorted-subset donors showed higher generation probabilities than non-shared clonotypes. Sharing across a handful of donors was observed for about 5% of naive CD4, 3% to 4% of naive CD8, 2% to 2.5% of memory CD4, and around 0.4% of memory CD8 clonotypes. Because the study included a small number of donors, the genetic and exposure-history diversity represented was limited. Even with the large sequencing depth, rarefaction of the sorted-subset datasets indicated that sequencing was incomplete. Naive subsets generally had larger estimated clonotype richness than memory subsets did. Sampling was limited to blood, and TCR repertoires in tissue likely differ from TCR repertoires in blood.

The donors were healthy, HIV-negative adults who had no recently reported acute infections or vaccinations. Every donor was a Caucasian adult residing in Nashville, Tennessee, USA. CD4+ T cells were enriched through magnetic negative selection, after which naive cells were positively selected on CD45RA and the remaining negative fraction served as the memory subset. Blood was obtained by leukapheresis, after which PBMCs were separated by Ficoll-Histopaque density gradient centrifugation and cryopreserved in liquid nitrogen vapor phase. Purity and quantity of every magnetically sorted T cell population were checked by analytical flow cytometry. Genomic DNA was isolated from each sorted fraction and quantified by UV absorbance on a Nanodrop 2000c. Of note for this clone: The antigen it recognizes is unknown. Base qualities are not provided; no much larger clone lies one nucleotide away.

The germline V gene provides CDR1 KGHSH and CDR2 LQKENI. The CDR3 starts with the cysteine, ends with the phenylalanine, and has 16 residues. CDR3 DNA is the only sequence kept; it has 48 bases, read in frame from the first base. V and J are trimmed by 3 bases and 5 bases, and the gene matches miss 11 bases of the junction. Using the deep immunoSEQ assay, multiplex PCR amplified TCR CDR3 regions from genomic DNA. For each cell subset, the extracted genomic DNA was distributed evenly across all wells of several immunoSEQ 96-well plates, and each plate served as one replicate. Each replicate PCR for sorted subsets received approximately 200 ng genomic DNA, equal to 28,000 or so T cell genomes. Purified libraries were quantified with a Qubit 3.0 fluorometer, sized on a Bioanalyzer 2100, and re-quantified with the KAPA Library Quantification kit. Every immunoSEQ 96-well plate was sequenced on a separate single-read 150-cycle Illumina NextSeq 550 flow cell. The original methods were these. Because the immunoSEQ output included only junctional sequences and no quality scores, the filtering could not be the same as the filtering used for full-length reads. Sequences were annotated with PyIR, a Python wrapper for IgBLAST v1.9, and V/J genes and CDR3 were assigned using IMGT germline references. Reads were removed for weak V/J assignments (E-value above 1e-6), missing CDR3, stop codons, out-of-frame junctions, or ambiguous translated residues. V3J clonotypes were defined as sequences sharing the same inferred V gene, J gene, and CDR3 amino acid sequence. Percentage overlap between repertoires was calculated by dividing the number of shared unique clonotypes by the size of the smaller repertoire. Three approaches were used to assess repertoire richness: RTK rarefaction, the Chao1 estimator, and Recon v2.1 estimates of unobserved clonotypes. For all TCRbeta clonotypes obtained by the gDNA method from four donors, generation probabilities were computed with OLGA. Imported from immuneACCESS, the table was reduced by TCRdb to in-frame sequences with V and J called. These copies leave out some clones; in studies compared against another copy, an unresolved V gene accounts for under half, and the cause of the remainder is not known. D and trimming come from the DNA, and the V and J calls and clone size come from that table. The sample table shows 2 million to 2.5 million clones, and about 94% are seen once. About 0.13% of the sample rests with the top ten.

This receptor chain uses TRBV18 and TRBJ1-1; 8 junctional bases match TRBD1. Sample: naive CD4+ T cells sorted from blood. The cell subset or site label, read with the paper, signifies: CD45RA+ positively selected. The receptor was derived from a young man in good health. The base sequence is TGTGCCAGCTCACCTTATCAGGGGGCGCCGGAGACTGAAGCTTTCTTT. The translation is CASSPYQGAPETEAFF.